What follows are 5 T cell receptor beta chains derived from one specimen sequenced in a study of blood T cell repertoires in COVID-19. TCRdb's table, derived via immunoSEQ multiplex PCR, lists solely in-frame clones and lacks some. The table records about 46,000 clones, 86% of them present only once. Sample: PBMCs or T cells enriched from blood (not recorded which). The receptors stem from a woman aged 45-65 years who had recovered from COVID-19.

The chain joins TRBV4-2 to TRBJ1-1; 8 bases are shared with TRBD1. CDR3 length equals 16 residues. Germline CDR1 reads LGHNA; CDR2 reads YNFKEQ. Losses at the gene ends were 3 bases for V and 0 bases for J; bases not matched to a gene: 6. CDR3 sequence: CASSQTWTGLNTEAFF. CDR3 coding DNA: TGTGCCAGCAGCCAGACTTGGACAGGGTTGAACACTGAAGCTTTCTTT.

The chain links TRBV4-1 to TRBJ2-3; TRBD2 agrees at 8 bases. With V trimmed by 0 bases and J by 4 bases, 12 bases remained unmatched. There are 18 residues in the CDR3. Germline V gives CDR1 MGHRA, CDR2 YSYEKL. The CDR3 nucleotides read TGCGCCAGCAGCCAAGAGAGGGTCCGCGGGAGGATGCCAGATACGCAGTATTTT. Protein: CASSQERVRGRMPDTQYF.

J is TRBJ1-6 and V is TRBV3-1 (or the pseudogene TRBV3-2); no definite D call. Germline V lookup: CDR1 LGHDT, CDR2 YNNKEL (reference sequence). This CDR3 has 12 residues. V dropped 5 bases and J dropped 8 bases, with 7 bases sitting between them. The CDR3 bases are TGTGCCAGCAGCATCGGGGATTCACCCCTCCACTTT. Residues: CASSIGDSPLHF.

The V call is TRBV2, the J call TRBJ2-2; a weak D match, TRBD2 (5 bases). The germline gives CDR1 SNHLY, CDR2 FYNNEI. V dropped 6 bases and J dropped 5 bases, with 13 bases sitting between them. The CDR3 has 14 amino acids. The CDR3 DNA is TGTGCCAGCAGGCCGGGCGGGTTGACCGGGGAGCTGTTTTTT. Its protein is CASRPGGLTGELFF.

This clone occurred a few times. For the CDR3, the DNA is TGCGCCAGCAGCCAAGGGACAGCTAGCACAGATACGCAGTATTTT. Translated, it gives CASSQGTASTDTQYF. V and J are TRBV4-3 and TRBJ2-3; TRBD1 is a possible D gene (6 bases). Germline V gene lookup returns CDR1 LGHNA and CDR2 YSLEER. Between the trimmed V and J ends, which lost 1 base and 0 bases, there was a span of 8 bases. CDR3 length: 15 residues.